A single sample gave rise to the 16 T cell receptor beta chains below, sequenced in a study of blood T cell repertoires in COVID-19. Some clones are missing from TCRdb's copy, which holds only in-frame ones; the method was immunoSEQ multiplex PCR. The sample records some 120,000 clones, around four fifths being singletons. The sequencing input was peripheral blood. The receptors originated from an elderly man with active or convalescent COVID-19.

The gene calls are TRBV30 and TRBJ1-2; 7 bases map to TRBD1. The CDR3 runs 15 residues. V lost 3 bases to trimming and J lost 8 bases; unmatched junction nucleotides: 15. From germline, CDR1 is GTSNPN and CDR2 SVGIG (reference sequence). The CDR3 nucleotides read TGTGCCTGGAGCCTTACAGGGGAGCTTAGAGGGGGCTACACCTTC. Amino acids: CAWSLTGELRGGYTF.

This chain connects TRBV15 to TRBJ1-5; tentative D call: TRBD1 (5 bases). The CDR3 length is 17 residues. Per the germline V gene, CDR1 is LNHNV and CDR2 is YYDKDF (reference sequence). V was pared by 0 bases and J by 2 bases, with 14 bases between. The CDR3 DNA is TGTGCCACCAGCAGAGATAATCAGGGTGGTCGCAATCAGCCCCAGCATTTT. This translates into CATSRDNQGGRNQPQHF.

This clone appeared once. The chain has TRBV6-5 and TRBJ1-1, with a tentative D call TRBD1 (6 bases). The CDR3 length is 14 residues. Trimming pared 6 bases from V and 4 bases from J, leaving 15 bases between. Germline CDR1 reads MNHEY; CDR2 reads SVGAGI. In DNA form, the CDR3 reads TGTGCCAGCAGCCAAGGACAGTGGGGCACTGAAGCTTTCTTT. Protein sequence: CASSQGQWGTEAFF.

The CDR3 spells CASSGTPTSPLHF. Here the CDR3 DNA reads TGTGCCAGCAGTGGGACACCTACCTCACCCCTCCACTTT. The chain recombines TRBV6-2 or TRBV6-3 with TRBJ1-6; D is possibly TRBD1 (6 bases). The CDR3 covers 13 residues. The germline V gene encodes CDR1 MNHEY and CDR2 SVGEGT. Trimming removed 5 bases from V and 10 bases from J, with 12 bases in between.

The chain joins TRBV10-3 to TRBJ2-3, with 10 bases identical to TRBD2. CDR3 size: 15 residues. V lost 6 bases and J lost 2; bases outside the gene matches: 5. The V gene's germline CDR1 is ENHRY and CDR2 SYGVKD. Written as DNA, the CDR3 is TGTGCCATCAGCTCTAGCGGGGGACTCACAGATACGCAGTATTTT. Protein sequence: CAISSSGGLTDTQYF.

This sequence joins TRBV28 and TRBJ1-3; D perhaps matches TRBD1 (5 bases). CDR1 and CDR2 from the germline V gene are MDHEN and SYDVKM. This CDR3 is built from 17 residues. Trimming stripped 6 bases from V and 3 bases from J, with 21 bases between. The DNA for the CDR3 is TGTGCCAGCAGCGGCCCCCCCAGGGTAGTTAGTGGAAACACCATATATTTT. This encodes CASSGPPRVVSGNTIYF.

This clone was seen once. The rearrangement links TRBV11-3 to TRBJ2-3; TRBD2 is a possible D gene (6 bases). The germline gives CDR1 SGHNT, CDR2 YENEEA. V dropped 5 bases and J dropped 2 bases, with 8 bases sitting between them. This CDR3 contains 13 residues. CDR3: CASSGGSTDTQYF. Here the CDR3 DNA reads TGTGCCAGCAGCGGGGGGTCCACAGATACGCAGTATTTT.

The chain combines TRBV2 with TRBJ1-5; a possible D gene is TRBD1 (5 bases). Trimming pared 2 bases from V and 2 bases from J, leaving 10 bases between. Germline values: CDR1 SNHLY, CDR2 FYNNEI. The CDR3 is made up of 15 amino acids. The DNA of the CDR3 is TGTGCCAGCAGTGAATACGGGGGAGGCAATCAGCCCCAGCATTTT. Translation gives CASSEYGGGNQPQHF.

V gene TRBV5-6 combines with J gene TRBJ1-1; TRBD1 aligns across 8 bases. Per the germline V gene, CDR1 is SGHDT and CDR2 is YYEEEE. The CDR3 totals 16 residues. Trimming removed 1 base from V and 3 bases from J; junction bases left unmatched: 8. CDR3 nucleotide sequence: TGTGCCAGCAGCTTGCAATTCCGGGACAGGTACACTGAAGCTTTCTTT. This encodes CASSLQFRDRYTEAFF.

Ten or more counts support this clone. The chain carries TRBV3-1 (or the pseudogene TRBV3-2) and TRBJ2-7; 7 positions match TRBD1. V shed 7 bases, J shed 2 bases, and the junction held 5 bases outside the gene matches. CDR3 size: 13 residues. Germline assignment: CDR1 LGHDT and CDR2 YNNKEL (reference sequence). CDR3 in DNA: TGTGCCAGCAAAGGGGGCGGAACCTACGAGCAGTACTTC. This codes for CASKGGGTYEQYF.

The V and J genes are TRBV7-9 and TRBJ2-5, with D uncertain. Trimming took off 5 bases at V and 5 bases at J, with 3 bases between the two ends. This CDR3 spans 10 amino acids. CDR1 SEHNR and CDR2 FQNEAQ come from the germline V gene (reference sequence). The CDR3 DNA is TGTGCCAGCAGCGCGGAGACCCAGTACTTC. Protein sequence: CASSAETQYF.

This clone was counted at least ten times. The chain links TRBV2 to TRBJ1-2; 9 nucleotides agree with TRBD1. The ends lost 3 bases at V and 4 bases at J; junction bases unmatched: 6. In germline, CDR1 is SNHLY, CDR2 FYNNEI. The CDR3 is 15 residues long. The CDR3 is CASSETGQGFYGYTF. The CDR3 region has the DNA TGTGCCAGCAGTGAGACGGGACAGGGATTCTATGGCTACACCTTC.

The chain recombines TRBV6-5 with TRBJ2-7; 7 bases map to TRBD2. Per germline, CDR1 MNHEY and CDR2 SVGAGI. The CDR3 runs to 15 residues. V dropped 6 bases and J dropped 6; count of bases not matched to a gene: 14. CDR3 loop: CASSQGLELLAEQYF. As DNA, the CDR3 is TGTGCCAGCAGCCAAGGACTAGAATTGTTAGCCGAGCAGTACTTC.

V gene TRBV12-3 or TRBV12-4 combines with J gene TRBJ2-7; D uncertain. The CDR3 totals 13 residues. With 6 bases removed from V and 2 bases from J, the gap between germline ends came to 11 bases. The CDR3 DNA reads TGTGCCAGCAGCTCGTCCGGTACCTACGAGCAGTACTTC. Its translation: CASSSSGTYEQYF.

The V call is TRBV18, the J call TRBJ2-2; 7 bases fit TRBD1. CDR1 is KGHSH and CDR2 is LQKENI in the germline V gene. V lost 6 bases to trimming and J lost 5 bases; unmatched junction nucleotides: 6. The CDR3 has 14 amino acids. The CDR3, as DNA: TGTGCCAGCTCCCCCGGGACAGTTACCGGGGAGCTGTTTTTT. It is translated as CASSPGTVTGELFF.

This clone showed up just once. In DNA, the CDR3 is TGTGCCAGCAGCTTAGAAGGGGATGGCTACACCTTC. Its translation is CASSLEGDGYTF. This chain links TRBV11-1 with TRBJ1-2; maybe TRBD1 (5 bases). Germline assignment: CDR1 SGHAT and CDR2 FQDESV (reference sequence). V lost 1 base and J 6 bases, leaving 6 bases between the germline ends. This CDR3 has 12 amino acids.